In its sample, the clone carrying this T cell receptor (beta chain) was seen once. Its specificity is not known. The PCR employed 60 Vbeta primers together with 13 Jbeta primers. Profiling relied on immunoSEQ multiplex PCR, and the TCRdb table lists in-frame clones only, not all of them. This sample yields about 130,000 clones, of which roughly 79% are seen a single time; roughly 1.8% belongs to the top ten. This entry comes from a study of cytomegalovirus exposure and HLA in healthy donors. Study-level results: A later analysis reported that several of the most significant clusters appeared to be linked to common viral pathogens, among them Epstein-Barr virus.

The sample comprised PBMCs. This TCR was recovered from a woman between 35 and 50 years old in good health and CMV-seronegative.

The DNA for the CDR3 is TGTGCCAGCAGCCGGGGGAGTCAAGAGACCCAGTACTTC. It encodes CASSRGSQETQYF. The genes are TRBV7-2 and TRBJ2-5; D is possibly TRBD2 (6 bases). CDR3 size: 13 residues. CDR1 and CDR2 (germline): SGHTA, FQGNSA. Trimming took 5 bases from V and 2 from J, leaving 9 bases between them.